These 26 T cell receptor beta chains share one sample of origin, sequenced in a study of shared clonotypes between healthy human individuals. TCRdb keeps only in-frame clones here, not all; method: immunoSEQ multiplex PCR. The data contain some 1.5 million clones, 96% of them singletons. The sample consisted of naive CD4+ T cells sorted from blood. Documented subset: CD45RA+ positively selected. Receptors originate from a man aged 30 to 45 in good health.

This chain links TRBV9 with TRBJ2-2; D not resolved. The CDR3 totals 14 residues. V was trimmed by 2 bases and J by 5 bases, leaving 10 bases between them. Looked up from germline, CDR1 is SGDLS and CDR2 is YYNGEE. The CDR3 reads CASSVSALTGELFF. The CDR3 DNA sequence: TGTGCCAGCAGCGTTTCGGCATTAACCGGGGAGCTGTTTTTT.

The CDR3, as DNA: TGTGCCAGCAGCCAAGAAAATAGCAATCAGCCCCAGCATTTT. Translated, it gives CASSQENSNQPQHF. The chain combines TRBV5-5 with TRBJ1-5; D unclear. V dropped 4 bases and J dropped 0 bases, with 8 bases sitting between them. Germline CDR1 SGHKS, CDR2 YYEKEE (reference sequence). This CDR3 spans 14 amino acids.

The CDR3 DNA reads TGTGCCACCAGCAGAGATCAACGACAGGACTACGAGCAGTACTTC. Protein sequence: CATSRDQRQDYEQYF. The chain has TRBV15 and TRBJ2-7; a weak D match, TRBD1 (6 bases). There are 15 residues in the CDR3. Trimming removed 0 bases from V and 3 bases from J, with 12 bases in between. CDR1 and CDR2 (germline): LNHNV, YYDKDF (reference sequence).

This sequence joins TRBV5-6 and TRBJ2-1, with 7 bases identical to TRBD1. This CDR3 contains 16 residues. J lost 5 bases, V lost 4 bases, and 12 bases had no gene match. Germline CDR1 SGHDT, CDR2 YYEEEE. CDR3: CASSPLSGQKNNEQFF. DNA for the CDR3: TGTGCCAGCAGCCCCCTCTCGGGACAGAAGAACAATGAGCAGTTCTTC.

The chain recombines TRBV5-1 with TRBJ1-1, with D perhaps matching TRBD1 (5 bases). CDR3 size: 15 residues. Germline V CDR1 and CDR2: SGHRS, YFSETQ. The V and J ends lost 6 bases and 2 bases respectively, with 17 bases between them. CDR3 amino acids: CASTTLGGGNTEAFF. CDR3 in DNA: TGCGCCAGCACCACCCTCGGCGGGGGAAACACTGAAGCTTTCTTT.

The chain carries TRBV6-1 and TRBJ1-5; weak D call: TRBD1 (5 bases). From germline, CDR1 is MNHNS and CDR2 SASEGT. Trimming left V 4 bases short and J 4 bases short, with 17 bases between. The CDR3 has 16 residues. The CDR3 DNA follows: TGTGCCAGCAGTGGAGCCAAGACAGCGGTAAATCAGCCCCAGCATTTT. It translates to CASSGAKTAVNQPQHF.

The chain combines TRBV2 with TRBJ2-1; D gene unclear. CDR3 length: 13 residues. Trimming took 2 bases from V and 2 from J, leaving 4 bases between them. Germline-derived CDR1 and CDR2 are SNHLY and FYNNEI. CDR3 DNA: TGTGCCAGCAGTGAATACCCCTACAATGAGCAGTTCTTC. As protein: CASSEYPYNEQFF.

This clone was recorded only once. The chain uses TRBV7-6 and TRBJ1-1; 9 nucleotides align to TRBD1. The CDR3 length is 16 residues. Losses at the gene ends were 6 bases for V and 4 bases for J; bases not matched to a gene: 12. Germline V CDR1 and CDR2: SGHVS, FNYEAQ. CDR3 amino acids: CASSQTLTGGTTEAFF. Here the CDR3 DNA reads TGTGCCAGCAGTCAAACCCTGACAGGGGGAACCACTGAAGCTTTCTTT.

The chain links TRBV19 to TRBJ2-2, with no clear D. The CDR3 sequence is 15 residues long. V was shortened by 6 bases and J by 5 bases, with 16 bases between the two germline ends. Germline CDR1 and CDR2: LNHDA and SQIVND (reference sequence). Here the CDR3 reads CASSPGPLRTGELFF. The CDR3 DNA sequence: TGTGCCAGTAGCCCCGGGCCACTAAGAACCGGGGAGCTGTTTTTT.

The sample holds one count of this clone. This chain connects TRBV5-1 to TRBJ1-2, with 7 positions matching TRBD1. The V segment lost 1 base and the J segment 0 bases; nucleotides outside the gene matches: 3. The germline gives CDR1 SGHRS, CDR2 YFSETQ. There are 15 residues in the CDR3. The chain's CDR3 is CASSLWTGSNYGYTF. CDR3 in DNA: TGCGCCAGCAGCTTGTGGACAGGTTCTAACTATGGCTACACCTTC.

The rearrangement joins TRBV7-9 to TRBJ2-3; 8 positions agree with TRBD2. In germline, CDR1 is SEHNR, CDR2 FQNEAQ (reference sequence). V shed 4 bases, J shed 5 bases, and the junction held 17 bases outside the gene matches. The CDR3 consists of 18 residues. The CDR3 DNA follows: TGTGCCAGCAGCTCCCCCTTGAGCGGGAGCGTGGGATTAGATACGCAGTATTTT. Encoded protein: CASSSPLSGSVGLDTQYF. Full variable domain (remainder filled in from reference TRBV7-9 and TRBJ2-3): DTGVSQNPRHKITKRGQNVTFRCDPISEHNRLYWYRQTLGQGPEFLTYFQNEAQLEKSRLLSDRFSAERPKGSFSTLEIQRTEQGDSAMYLCASSSPLSGSVGLDTQYFGPGTRLTVL.

The rearrangement links TRBV27 to TRBJ2-3, with 12 nucleotides matching TRBD2. Germline CDR1 MNHEY, CDR2 SMNVEV (reference sequence). Germline trimming cut 2 bases from V and 11 bases from J; bases unmatched to any gene: 2. The CDR3 totals 13 residues. The CDR3 here is CASSLRLAGEQYF. The CDR3 DNA is TGTGCCAGCAGTTTAAGACTAGCGGGAGAGCAGTATTTT.

J is TRBJ1-2 and V is TRBV18, with TRBD1 matching 8 bases. There are 13 residues in the CDR3. Germline V CDR1 and CDR2: KGHSH, LQKENI. V lost 3 bases to trimming and J lost 6 bases; unmatched junction nucleotides: 3. The CDR3 DNA sequence: TGTGCCAGCTCACCGCAGGGGGCCCATGGCTACACCTTC. This translates into CASSPQGAHGYTF.

The chain has TRBV7-3 and TRBJ2-1; 7 nucleotides agree with TRBD2. The CDR3 covers 15 residues. The V gene's germline CDR1 is SGHTA and CDR2 FQGTGA. V lost 5 bases and J lost 0; bases outside the gene matches: 4. CDR3 loop: CASSATSDSYNEQFF. The CDR3 DNA follows: TGTGCCAGCAGCGCAACTAGCGACTCCTACAATGAGCAGTTCTTC.

The chain links TRBV20-1 to TRBJ2-7; tentative D call: TRBD1 (5 bases). The V and J ends lost 0 bases and 12 bases respectively, with 9 bases between them. The CDR3 covers 10 residues. Germline CDR1 and CDR2: DFQATT and SNEGSKA (reference sequence). As DNA, the CDR3 is TGCAGTGCTAGAGATTCAGGGTGGTACTTC. Translated: CSARDSGWYF.

Regarding this clone: The sample holds other DNA sequences that translate to the same CDR3. J is TRBJ2-7 and V is TRBV18; 9 bases match TRBD2. CDR1 is KGHSH and CDR2 is LQKENI in the germline V gene. The length of the CDR3 is 14 residues. Trimming at V came to 3 bases and at J to 1 base, leaving 1 base not matched to a gene. The DNA of the CDR3 is TGTGCCAGCTCACCCAGCGGGAGGTCCTACGAGCAGTACTTC. Translation gives CASSPSGRSYEQYF.

Regarding this clone: Other nucleotide sequences in the sample specify the same CDR3. The CDR3 DNA reads as TGTGCCAGCAGTTTACCCTACGAGCAGTACTTC. Its protein product is CASSLPYEQYF. The V gene is TRBV28, the J gene TRBJ2-7; D uncertain. The CDR3 covers 11 residues. CDR1 and CDR2 from the germline V gene are MDHEN and SYDVKM. Trimming pared 2 bases from V and 2 bases from J, leaving 1 base between.

The chain uses TRBV11-2 and TRBJ2-1, with a weak D call TRBD2 (6 bases). CDR1 is SGHAT, CDR2 FQNNGV, per germline. V lost 5 bases and J lost 0, with 14 bases in between. The CDR3 is 16 amino acids. The CDR3 coding sequence is TGTGCCAGCAGCACATTGCGGGGAAGCTCCTACAATGAGCAGTTCTTC. Its protein is CASSTLRGSSYNEQFF.

The chain carries TRBV14 and TRBJ1-4; no firm D call. Trimming took 0 bases from V and 8 from J, leaving 13 bases between them. The CDR3 length is 15 residues. Germline CDR1 SGHDN, CDR2 FVKESK. In DNA, the CDR3 is TGTGCCAGCAGCCAAGATTTCCAGCGGGCAGAAAAACTGTTTTTT. Amino acids: CASSQDFQRAEKLFF.

Only one count was recorded for this clone. Different DNA sequences within this sample yield the same CDR3. This chain joins TRBV5-1 and TRBJ2-2; tentative D call: TRBD2 (5 bases). The CDR3 has 16 residues. Per germline, CDR1 SGHRS and CDR2 YFSETQ. Trimming took off 0 bases at V and 0 bases at J, with 9 bases between the two ends. CDR3 region: CASSLVGGPNTGELFF. Written as DNA, the CDR3 is TGCGCCAGCAGCTTGGTGGGCGGGCCGAACACCGGGGAGCTGTTTTTT. Variable domain in full (rest from reference TRBV5-1 and TRBJ2-2): KAGVTQTPRYLIKTRGQQVTLSCSPISGHRSVSWYQQTPGQGLQFLFEYFSETQRNKGNFPGRFSGRQFSNSRSEMNVSTLELGDSALYLCASSLVGGPNTGELFFGEGSRLTVL.

The chain links TRBV20-1 to TRBJ2-5; TRBD1 or TRBD2 may be the D gene (5 bases each). CDR1 is DFQATT and CDR2 is SNEGSKA in the germline V gene (reference sequence). The CDR3 sequence is 11 residues long. Trimming removed 6 bases at V and 3 bases at J, with 8 bases between. DNA for the CDR3: TGCAGTGCCTTGGGGGAAGAGACCCAGTACTTC. It yields the protein CSALGEETQYF.

The rearrangement uses TRBV2 and TRBJ1-2, with 7 nucleotides matching TRBD1. The CDR3 has 14 residues. After removal of 7 bases from V and 4 bases from J, the junction contained 9 bases not matched to a gene. Per germline, CDR1 SNHLY and CDR2 FYNNEI. Here the CDR3 reads CASTQTGVGYGYTF. Written as DNA, the CDR3 is TGTGCCAGCACTCAAACAGGGGTTGGCTATGGCTACACCTTC.

The chain is built from TRBV19 and TRBJ1-5; tentatively, D is TRBD1 (5 bases). The V gene's germline CDR1 is LNHDA and CDR2 SQIVND (reference sequence). V was shortened by 1 base and J by 7 bases, with 14 bases between the two germline ends. CDR3 length equals 15 residues. This CDR3 is CASSIVGTVMQPQHF. The CDR3 region has the DNA TGTGCCAGTAGTATAGTTGGGACGGTGATGCAGCCCCAGCATTTT.

The V gene is TRBV7-3, the J gene TRBJ2-7, with 7 nucleotides matching TRBD1. This CDR3 is 15 amino acids long. With V trimmed by 0 bases and J by 5 bases, 7 bases remained unmatched. Germline CDR1 and CDR2: SGHTA and FQGTGA. CDR3 bases: TGTGCCAGCAGCTTAACGTCCTACAGGGGAGACGAGCAGTACTTC. This codes for CASSLTSYRGDEQYF.

The chain carries TRBV19 and TRBJ2-1, with 8 bases that match TRBD2. J lost 9 bases, V lost 2 bases, and 12 bases had no gene match. Germline CDR1 reads LNHDA; CDR2 reads SQIVND (reference sequence). CDR3 size: 16 residues. This CDR3 reads CASSISSGPSPGEQFF. CDR3 bases: TGTGCCAGTAGTATATCTAGCGGGCCGTCCCCTGGTGAGCAGTTCTTC.

The V call is TRBV7-2, the J call TRBJ2-1, with 12 bases fitting TRBD2. The trim removed 6 bases at V and 10 bases at J, leaving 10 bases unmatched. CDR1 is SGHTA, CDR2 FQGNSA, per germline. CDR3 length equals 15 residues. The CDR3 region has the DNA TGTGCCAGCAGTGCTCGACTAGCGGGAGAGGGGGAGCAGTTCTTC. It yields the protein CASSARLAGEGEQFF. The full variable domain, completed using reference TRBV7-2 and TRBJ2-1, is GAGVSQSPSNKVTEKGKDVELRCDPISGHTALYWYRQSLGQGLEFLIYFQGNSAPDKSGLPSDRFSAERTGGSVSTLTIQRTQQEDSAVYLCASSARLAGEGEQFFGPGTRLTVL.